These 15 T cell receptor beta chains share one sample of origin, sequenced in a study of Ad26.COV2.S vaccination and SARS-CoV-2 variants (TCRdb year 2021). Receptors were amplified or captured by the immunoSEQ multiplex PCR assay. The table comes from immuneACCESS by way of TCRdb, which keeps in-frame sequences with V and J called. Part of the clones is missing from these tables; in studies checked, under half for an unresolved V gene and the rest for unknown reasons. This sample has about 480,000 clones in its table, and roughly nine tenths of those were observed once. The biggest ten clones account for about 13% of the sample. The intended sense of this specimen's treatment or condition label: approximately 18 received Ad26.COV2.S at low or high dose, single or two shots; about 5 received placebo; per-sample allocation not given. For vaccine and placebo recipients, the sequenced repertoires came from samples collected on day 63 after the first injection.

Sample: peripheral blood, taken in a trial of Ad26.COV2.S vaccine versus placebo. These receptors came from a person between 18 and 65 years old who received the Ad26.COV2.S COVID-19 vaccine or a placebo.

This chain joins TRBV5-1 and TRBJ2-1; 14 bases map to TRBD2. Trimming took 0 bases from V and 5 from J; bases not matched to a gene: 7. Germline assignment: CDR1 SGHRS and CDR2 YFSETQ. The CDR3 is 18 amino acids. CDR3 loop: CASSLGGLAGALDNEQFF. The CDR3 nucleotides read TGCGCCAGCAGCTTGGGGGGACTAGCGGGAGCGCTTGACAATGAGCAGTTCTTC. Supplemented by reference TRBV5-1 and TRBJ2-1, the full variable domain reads KAGVTQTPRYLIKTRGQQVTLSCSPISGHRSVSWYQQTPGQGLQFLFEYFSETQRNKGNFPGRFSGRQFSNSRSEMNVSTLELGDSALYLCASSLGGLAGALDNEQFFGPGTRLTVL.

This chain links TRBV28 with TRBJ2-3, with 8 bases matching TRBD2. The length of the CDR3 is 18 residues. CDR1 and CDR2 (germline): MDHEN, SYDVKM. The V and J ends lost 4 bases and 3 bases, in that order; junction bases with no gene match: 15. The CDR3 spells CASSSITPGLGATDTQYF. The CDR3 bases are TGTGCCAGCAGTTCAATCACACCGGGACTAGGGGCGACAGATACGCAGTATTTT.

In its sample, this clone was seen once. The CDR3 protein is CASSIISGFQETQYF. DNA of the CDR3: TGTGCCAGCAGTATAATTAGCGGGTTCCAAGAGACCCAGTACTTC. V is TRBV28 and J is TRBJ2-5; TRBD2 agrees at 7 bases. This CDR3 is built from 15 residues. Germline V gene data show CDR1 as MDHEN and CDR2 as SYDVKM. With V trimmed by 5 bases and J by 1 base, 7 bases remained unmatched.

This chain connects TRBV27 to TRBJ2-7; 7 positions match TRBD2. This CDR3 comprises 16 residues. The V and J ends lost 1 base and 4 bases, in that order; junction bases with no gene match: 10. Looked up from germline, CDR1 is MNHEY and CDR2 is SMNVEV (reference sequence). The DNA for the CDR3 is TGTGCCAGCAGTTTATACAAGACCGCTAGCGGTTACGAGCAGTACTTC. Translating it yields CASSLYKTASGYEQYF.

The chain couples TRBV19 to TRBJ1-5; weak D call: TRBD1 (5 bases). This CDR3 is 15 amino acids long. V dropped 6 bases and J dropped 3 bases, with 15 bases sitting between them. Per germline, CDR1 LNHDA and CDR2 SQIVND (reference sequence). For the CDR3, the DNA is TGTGCCAGTAGGAATCCCGGGACCTTCAATCAGCCCCAGCATTTT. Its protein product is CASRNPGTFNQPQHF.

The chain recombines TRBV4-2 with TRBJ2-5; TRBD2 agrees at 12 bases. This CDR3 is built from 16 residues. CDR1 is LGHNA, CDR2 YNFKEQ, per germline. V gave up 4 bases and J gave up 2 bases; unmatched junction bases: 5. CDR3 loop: CASSLLAGGGQETQYF. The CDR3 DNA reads TGTGCCAGCAGCCTTCTAGCGGGAGGGGGTCAAGAGACCCAGTACTTC.

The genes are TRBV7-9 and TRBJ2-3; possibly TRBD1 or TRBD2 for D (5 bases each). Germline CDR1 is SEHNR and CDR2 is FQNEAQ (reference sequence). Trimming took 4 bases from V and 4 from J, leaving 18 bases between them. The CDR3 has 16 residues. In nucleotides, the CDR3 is TGTGCCAGCAGCTACAACCACGGGACCGCGGCAGATACGCAGTATTTT. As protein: CASSYNHGTAADTQYF. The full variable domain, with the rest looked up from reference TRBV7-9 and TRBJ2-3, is DTGVSQNPRHKITKRGQNVTFRCDPISEHNRLYWYRQTLGQGPEFLTYFQNEAQLEKSRLLSDRFSAERPKGSFSTLEIQRTEQGDSAMYLCASSYNHGTAADTQYFGPGTRLTVL.

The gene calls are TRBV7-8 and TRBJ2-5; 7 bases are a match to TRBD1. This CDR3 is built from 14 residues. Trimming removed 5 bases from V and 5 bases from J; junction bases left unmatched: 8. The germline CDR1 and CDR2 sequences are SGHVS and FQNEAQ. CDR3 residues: CASSRRQGGETQYF. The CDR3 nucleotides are TGTGCCAGCAGCCGCAGACAGGGCGGGGAGACCCAGTACTTC.

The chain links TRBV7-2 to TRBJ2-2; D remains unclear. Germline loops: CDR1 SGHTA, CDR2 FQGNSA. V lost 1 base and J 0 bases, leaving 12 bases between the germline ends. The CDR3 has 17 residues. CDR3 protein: CASSLEPKSTNTGELFF. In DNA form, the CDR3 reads TGTGCCAGCAGCTTAGAACCAAAATCTACGAACACCGGGGAGCTGTTTTTT.

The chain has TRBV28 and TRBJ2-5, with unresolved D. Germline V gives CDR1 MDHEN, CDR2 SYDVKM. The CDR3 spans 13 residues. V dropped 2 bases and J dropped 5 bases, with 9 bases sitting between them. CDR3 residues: CASSLGFQETQYF. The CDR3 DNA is TGTGCCAGCAGTTTAGGTTTTCAGGAGACCCAGTACTTC.

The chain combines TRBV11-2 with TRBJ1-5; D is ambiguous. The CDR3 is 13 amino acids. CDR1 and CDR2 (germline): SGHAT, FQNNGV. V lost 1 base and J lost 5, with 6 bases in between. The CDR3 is CASSLVWDQPQHF. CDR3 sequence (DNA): TGTGCCAGCAGCTTAGTATGGGATCAGCCCCAGCATTTT.

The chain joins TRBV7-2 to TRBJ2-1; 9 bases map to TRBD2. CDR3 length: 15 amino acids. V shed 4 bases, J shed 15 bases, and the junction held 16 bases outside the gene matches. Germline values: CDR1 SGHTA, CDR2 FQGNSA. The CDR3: CASSSIAGASLGSFF. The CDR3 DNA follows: TGTGCCAGCAGCTCCATAGCGGGAGCCTCGCTCGGGTCGTTCTTC. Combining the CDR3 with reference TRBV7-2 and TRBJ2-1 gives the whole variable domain GAGVSQSPSNKVTEKGKDVELRCDPISGHTALYWYRQSLGQGLEFLIYFQGNSAPDKSGLPSDRFSAERTGGSVSTLTIQRTQQEDSAVYLCASSSIAGASLGSFFGPGTRLTVL.

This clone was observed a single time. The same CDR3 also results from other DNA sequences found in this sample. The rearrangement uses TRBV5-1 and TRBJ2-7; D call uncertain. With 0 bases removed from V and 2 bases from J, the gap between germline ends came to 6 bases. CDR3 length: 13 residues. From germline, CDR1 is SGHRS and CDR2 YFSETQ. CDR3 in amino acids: CASSLASTYEQYF. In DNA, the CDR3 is TGCGCCAGCAGCTTGGCAAGTACCTACGAGCAGTACTTC.

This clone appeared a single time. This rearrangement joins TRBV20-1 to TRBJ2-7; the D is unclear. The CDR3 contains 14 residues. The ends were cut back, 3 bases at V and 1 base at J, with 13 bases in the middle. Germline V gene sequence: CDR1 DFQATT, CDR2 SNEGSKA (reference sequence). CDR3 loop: CSASSTKPSYEQYF. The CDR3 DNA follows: TGCAGTGCTAGTTCCACCAAGCCATCCTACGAGCAGTACTTC.

The CDR3 loop is CASSEGTGNTYEQYF. In DNA, the CDR3 is TGTGCCAGCAGCGAGGGGACAGGGAATACCTACGAGCAGTACTTC. The chain joins TRBV9 to TRBJ2-7; 9 nucleotides agree with TRBD1. Losses at the gene ends were 3 bases for V and 2 bases for J; bases not matched to a gene: 6. Germline-derived CDR1 and CDR2 are SGDLS and YYNGEE. The CDR3 is made up of 15 amino acids.